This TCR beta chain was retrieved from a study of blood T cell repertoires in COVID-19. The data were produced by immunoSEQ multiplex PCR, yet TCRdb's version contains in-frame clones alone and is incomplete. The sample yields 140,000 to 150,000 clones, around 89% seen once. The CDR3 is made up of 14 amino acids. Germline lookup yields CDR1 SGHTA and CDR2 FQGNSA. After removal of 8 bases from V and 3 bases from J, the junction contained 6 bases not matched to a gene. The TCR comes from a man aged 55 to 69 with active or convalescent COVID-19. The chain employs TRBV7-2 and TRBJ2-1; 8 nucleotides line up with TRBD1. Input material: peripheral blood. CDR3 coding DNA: TGTGCCAGCCTCCGGGACAGGAACTACAATGAGCAGTTCTTC. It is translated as CASLRDRNYNEQFF.